The present T cell receptor beta chain was sequenced within a study of blood T cells in healthy people across ages. Together with a sample-barcoded 5' primer, a J-beta primer mix was included in a second PCR lasting roughly 6 to 12 cycles. One entry per CDR3 protein, called by TCRdb with MiXCR from the 5' RACE reads. The table lists some 640,000 distinct CDR3 sequences, about 30% of them singletons, with 15% to 19% in the top ten. Trimming stripped 4 bases from V and 3 bases from J, with 16 bases between. The CDR3 has 15 residues. CDR1 is SGHRS, CDR2 YFSETQ, per germline. The donors, healthy Caucasians from Russia, were aged about 6 to 95. About 9.6 milliliters of peripheral blood were drawn from each donor into EDTA-treated tubes. This clonotype has at least ten counts.

Sequencing was performed on blood. The J gene is TRBJ1-2, the V gene TRBV5-1, with a possible D match to TRBD1 (5 bases). This sequence was found in a woman at least 80 years old in good health. The CDR3 is CASSPTPGHHYGYTF. The CDR3 DNA follows: TGCGCCAGCAGCCCCACTCCCGGACATCACTATGGCTACACCTTC.